This T cell receptor beta chain comes out of a study of control samples from healthy donors and cancer patients. The protocol was immunoSEQ multiplex PCR, while the TCRdb copy is restricted to in-frame clones and leaves out a portion. The table shows around 180,000 clones, with just over 85% occurring only once. The V segment lost 5 bases and the J segment 3 bases; nucleotides outside the gene matches: 6. Germline V gene sequence: CDR1 SGHNT, CDR2 YYREEE (reference sequence). This CDR3 is 14 amino acids long. Material: blood. The sequence came from a woman aged 30 to 39 in good health. The chain carries TRBV5-4 and TRBJ1-2; 8 positions agree with TRBD1. As DNA, the CDR3 is TGTGCCAGCAGGACAGGGGTATTCGACTATGGCTACACCTTC. Its translation is CASRTGVFDYGYTF.